Reported below is one T cell receptor beta chain. Its antigen is as yet unknown. The V gene's germline CDR1 is MDHEN and CDR2 SYDVKM. The CDR3 is 13 amino acids. Trimming left V 7 bases short and J 6 bases short, with 13 bases between. These data originate in a study of cytomegalovirus exposure and HLA in healthy donors. Study at large: One earlier analysis, a look at about 179 million T cells, found almost 120 million unique TCR beta sequences.

Both 60 Vbeta primers and 13 Jbeta primers went into the PCR. The table came from immunoSEQ multiplex PCR; TCRdb's copy has only in-frame clones and leaves some out. The repertoire holds 150,000 or so clones, 77% seen once, with roughly 1.7% in the top ten. Notes on the study in general: Some public TCRs appeared in many individuals, while most sequences were rare. In a later analysis, a genetic analysis reported fewer productive-TCR N-insertions in an Asian-associated ancestry cluster than the cohort average.

This sequence originates from a woman aged 25 to 39 in good health and CMV-seronegative. V and J are TRBV28 and TRBJ2-1; D unresolved. Sequenced: PBMCs. CDR3 nucleotides: TGTGCCAGCACCCCCGGTCGCGGCAATGAGCAGTTCTTC. It codes for CASTPGRGNEQFF.